Here is one T cell receptor beta chain with its context. Generated by immunoSEQ multiplex PCR, the TCRdb table keeps only in-frame clones and is missing some. The top ten clones hold less than 6.5% of a sample with 300,000 to 400,000 clones, about 90% of them seen once. These data come from a study of blood T cell repertoires in COVID-19. For the study at large: PBMCs, B-cell-depleted T cells, or T cells provided the cDNA or gDNA that made up the material.

All enrollees were roughly 18 to 95 years old and from under 25 US areas. Cohort assignment relied on participant-reported clinical history. The source is a man aged 25 to 45 who had recovered from COVID-19. The sample taken for sequencing was PBMCs or T cells enriched from blood (not recorded which).

The CDR3 sequence is CASSLSGGDRRTGELFF. The CDR3 nucleotides read TGTGCCAGCAGCTTATCCGGCGGAGACAGGAGGACCGGGGAGCTGTTTTTT. The chain couples TRBV7-3 to TRBJ2-2; possibly TRBD1 for D (6 bases). Per the germline V gene, CDR1 is SGHTA and CDR2 is FQGTGA. This CDR3 is 17 amino acids long. The V end lost 2 bases, the J end lost 5 bases, and 18 bases lay between the germline ends.